Following are 21 T cell receptor beta chains from one sample sequenced in a study of T cell changes during pregnancy in multiple sclerosis. Clones were sequenced by immunoSEQ multiplex PCR, and TCRdb holds only the in-frame ones, with some missing. The sample holds approximately 17,000 clones, almost 85% seen once. Specimen: CD8+ T cells from peripheral blood mononuclear cells, collected in the second trimester of pregnancy. These receptors all stem from a female donor in good health, enrolled as a control in a pregnancy study.

This clone came up a few times. J is TRBJ1-4 and V is TRBV7-9; D is uncertain. The germline gives CDR1 SEHNR, CDR2 FQNEAQ (reference sequence). With 5 bases removed from V and 8 bases from J, the gap between germline ends came to 21 bases. The CDR3 runs 16 residues. The DNA of the CDR3 is TGTGCCAGCAGCACGATGGCCCAGCGGACGGAGGAAAAACTGTTTTTT. This sequence encodes CASSTMAQRTEEKLFF.

The V call is TRBV5-1, the J call TRBJ1-3, with a tentative D call TRBD1 (5 bases). The CDR3 consists of 14 residues. V lost 4 bases and J lost 1, with 9 bases in between. Germline V gene lookup returns CDR1 SGHRS and CDR2 YFSETQ. The DNA for the CDR3 is TGCGCCAGCAGCCCACAGGAATCTGGAAACACCATATATTTT. Its translation: CASSPQESGNTIYF.

The rearrangement joins TRBV7-9 to TRBJ1-4; D perhaps matches TRBD1 (6 bases). The germline V gene has CDR1 SEHNR and CDR2 FQNEAQ (reference sequence). With 5 bases removed from V and 8 bases from J, the gap between germline ends came to 18 bases. This CDR3 comprises 15 residues. CDR3 in amino acids: CASSPLQGDGEKLFF. CDR3 nucleotide sequence: TGTGCCAGCAGCCCCTTACAGGGAGATGGCGAAAAACTGTTTTTT. Supplemented by reference TRBV7-9 and TRBJ1-4, the full variable domain reads DTGVSQNPRHKITKRGQNVTFRCDPISEHNRLYWYRQTLGQGPEFLTYFQNEAQLEKSRLLSDRFSAERPKGSFSTLEIQRTEQGDSAMYLCASSPLQGDGEKLFFGSGTQLSVL.

The chain is built from TRBV14 and TRBJ2-7; 10 bases line up with TRBD1. The germline gives CDR1 SGHDN, CDR2 FVKESK. Trimming cost V 1 base and J 1 base; bases outside gene matches: 7. The CDR3 sequence is 17 residues long. The CDR3, as DNA: TGTGCCAGCAGCCAAGGAATACGGGACAGGGGTTCCTACGAGCAGTACTTC. As protein: CASSQGIRDRGSYEQYF.

This clone was seen just once. This sequence joins TRBV2 and TRBJ1-2; D gene unclear. The CDR3 totals 13 residues. The V end lost 2 bases, the J end lost 6 bases, and 10 bases lay between the germline ends. Germline V gene sequence: CDR1 SNHLY, CDR2 FYNNEI. The CDR3 DNA is TGTGCCAGCAGTGAACGGCCGCGGGATGGCTACACCTTC. It yields the protein CASSERPRDGYTF.

The chain is built from TRBV7-8 and TRBJ1-1, with D possibly matching TRBD1 (6 bases). The CDR3 is made up of 14 amino acids. Trimming cost V 5 bases and J 4 bases, with 14 bases left between them. Germline V gene data show CDR1 as SGHVS and CDR2 as FQNEAQ. The CDR3: CASSPQGQGTEAFF. The CDR3 bases are TGTGCCAGCAGCCCGCAGGGGCAGGGCACTGAAGCTTTCTTT.

The chain employs TRBV27 and TRBJ2-5; 8 bases are shared with TRBD2. The J segment lost 1 base and the V segment lost 0 bases, leaving 4 bases of the junction unmatched. Germline CDR1 is MNHEY and CDR2 is SMNVEV (reference sequence). This CDR3 spans 16 amino acids. CDR3 DNA: TGTGCCAGCAGTTTATCAACTAGCGGCCTCCAAGAGACCCAGTACTTC. The encoded protein is CASSLSTSGLQETQYF.

V usage is TRBV29-1 and J usage is TRBJ1-1, with D unclear. This CDR3 spans 13 amino acids. Per germline, CDR1 SQVTM and CDR2 ANQGSEA. Deletions cut 6 bases from V and 0 bases from J, with 11 bases between. The CDR3 bases are TGCAGCGTCCTGGACTTATTGAACACTGAAGCTTTCTTT. Its translation: CSVLDLLNTEAFF.

The chain recombines TRBV28 with TRBJ2-7; TRBD2 aligns across 9 bases. The germline V gene has CDR1 MDHEN and CDR2 SYDVKM. The CDR3 consists of 18 residues. Trimming removed 3 bases from V and 4 bases from J; junction bases left unmatched: 16. The CDR3 spells CASSFPHSLAGNFYEQYF. The CDR3 DNA follows: TGTGCCAGCAGTTTCCCACACTCTCTAGCGGGGAATTTTTACGAGCAGTACTTC. Together with reference TRBV28 and TRBJ2-7, the CDR3 gives the full variable domain: DVKVTQSSRYLVKRTGEKVFLECVQDMDHENMFWYRQDPGLGLRLIYFSYDVKMKEKGDIPEGYSVSREKKERFSLILESASTNQTSMYLCASSFPHSLAGNFYEQYFGPGTRLTVT.

The V and J genes are TRBV7-3 and TRBJ2-5, with 15 bases matching TRBD2. V shed 3 bases, J shed 5 bases, and the junction held 4 bases outside the gene matches. This CDR3 contains 16 residues. Germline CDR1 and CDR2: SGHTA and FQGTGA. The CDR3, as DNA: TGTGCCAGCAGCTTTGGACTAGCGGGGGGGCCTGAGACCCAGTACTTC. This codes for CASSFGLAGGPETQYF.

V usage is TRBV27 and J usage is TRBJ2-1; the match to TRBD2 covers 13 bases. Germline trimming cut 5 bases from V and 9 bases from J; bases unmatched to any gene: 10. CDR1 and CDR2 (germline): MNHEY, SMNVEV (reference sequence). The CDR3 sequence is 16 residues long. CDR3 nucleotide sequence: TGTGCCAGCAGTCTCCAACTAGCGGGGGGGCCTGGTGAGCAGTTCTTC. This sequence encodes CASSLQLAGGPGEQFF.

The chain uses TRBV11-2 and TRBJ2-7; D not certain. The CDR3 extends over 11 amino acids. Deletions cut 5 bases from V and 9 bases from J, with 11 bases between. CDR1 SGHAT and CDR2 FQNNGV come from the germline V gene. The CDR3 region has the DNA TGTGCCAGCAGCCCAGGTCTGGGGCAGTACTTC. It specifies CASSPGLGQYF.

This clone was found once. The gene calls are TRBV7-2 and TRBJ2-1, with 11 bases matching TRBD2. J gave up 2 bases and V 3 bases, and 3 bases lay outside the gene matches. Germline CDR1 is SGHTA and CDR2 is FQGNSA. The CDR3 is 16 amino acids. This chain's CDR3 is CASSFSGGATYNEQFF. As DNA, the CDR3 is TGTGCCAGCAGCTTTAGCGGGGGGGCCACCTACAATGAGCAGTTCTTC.

The gene calls are TRBV7-2 and TRBJ1-5; 12 nucleotides align to TRBD1. CDR1 is SGHTA and CDR2 is FQGNSA in the germline V gene. With V trimmed by 0 bases and J by 7 bases, 4 bases remained unmatched. The CDR3 sequence is 16 residues long. The DNA for the CDR3 is TGTGCCAGCAGCTTAGCGGGGACAGGGGGCGGCCAGCCCCAGCATTTT. Translation gives CASSLAGTGGGQPQHF.

This chain joins TRBV7-9 and TRBJ1-2; 9 nucleotides match TRBD1. The CDR3 loop spans 14 amino acids. Trimming took 7 bases from V and 4 from J; bases not matched to a gene: 7. Germline values: CDR1 SEHNR, CDR2 FQNEAQ (reference sequence). CDR3 DNA sequence: TGTGCCAGCATCCTACAGGGGGCGAGCTATGGCTACACCTTC. This translates into CASILQGASYGYTF. The whole variable domain, remainder taken from reference TRBV7-9 and TRBJ1-2, is DTGVSQNPRHKITKRGQNVTFRCDPISEHNRLYWYRQTLGQGPEFLTYFQNEAQLEKSRLLSDRFSAERPKGSFSTLEIQRTEQGDSAMYLCASILQGASYGYTFGSGTRLTVV.

The CDR3 loop reads CASSYAGGDEQYF. The CDR3 coding sequence is TGTGCCAGCAGCTACGCGGGAGGGGACGAGCAGTACTTC. The chain uses TRBV7-9 and TRBJ2-5; TRBD2 matches 9 bases. Near its end, the DNA agrees better with TRBJ2-7, so the J call may be wrong. The CDR3 sequence is 13 residues long. Germline V gene sequence: CDR1 SEHNR, CDR2 FQNEAQ (reference sequence).

The chain recombines TRBV2 with TRBJ2-1, with D possibly TRBD2 on 5 matching bases. V was trimmed by 0 bases and J by 7 bases, leaving 10 bases between them. The CDR3 spans 14 residues. In germline, CDR1 is SNHLY, CDR2 FYNNEI. CDR3 DNA sequence: TGTGCCAGCAGTGAAGCGCTTCGGGGTAATGAGCAGTTCTTC. Protein: CASSEALRGNEQFF.

The sample holds one count of this clone. V is TRBV11-2 and J is TRBJ2-1; D ambiguous. Germline loops: CDR1 SGHAT, CDR2 FQNNGV. V lost 1 base to trimming and J lost 6 bases, with 7 bases between them. This CDR3 is 13 amino acids long. The CDR3 DNA is TGTGCCAGCAGCTTAGGGAGCCTCAATGAGCAGTTCTTC. It encodes CASSLGSLNEQFF.

This clone ranks as medium-sized. The J gene is TRBJ1-5, the V gene TRBV19; D call uncertain. The CDR3 is 13 residues long. The germline V gene has CDR1 LNHDA and CDR2 SQIVND (reference sequence). Deletions cut 6 bases from V and 5 bases from J, with 11 bases between. For the CDR3, the DNA is TGTGCCAGTAGCTCGTTTGGAGATCAGCCCCAGCATTTT. Its translation is CASSSFGDQPQHF.

The gene calls are TRBV11-2 and TRBJ2-7; 8 nucleotides match TRBD1. Germline-derived CDR1 and CDR2 are SGHAT and FQNNGV. The J segment lost 2 bases and the V segment lost 5 bases, leaving 5 bases of the junction unmatched. The CDR3 is 14 residues long. The CDR3 reads CASSEGQGTYEQYF. CDR3 nucleotides: TGTGCCAGCAGCGAAGGACAGGGTACCTACGAGCAGTACTTC.

The genes are TRBV27 and TRBJ1-6; D is possibly TRBD1 (6 bases). This CDR3 is 18 amino acids long. Germline V CDR1 and CDR2: MNHEY, SMNVEV (reference sequence). V shed 6 bases and J shed 7 bases, with 25 bases lying between them. The CDR3 sequence is CASSQSPQGNLHNSPLHF. CDR3 DNA sequence: TGTGCCAGCAGCCAATCACCTCAGGGGAACCTCCACAATTCACCCCTCCACTTT.